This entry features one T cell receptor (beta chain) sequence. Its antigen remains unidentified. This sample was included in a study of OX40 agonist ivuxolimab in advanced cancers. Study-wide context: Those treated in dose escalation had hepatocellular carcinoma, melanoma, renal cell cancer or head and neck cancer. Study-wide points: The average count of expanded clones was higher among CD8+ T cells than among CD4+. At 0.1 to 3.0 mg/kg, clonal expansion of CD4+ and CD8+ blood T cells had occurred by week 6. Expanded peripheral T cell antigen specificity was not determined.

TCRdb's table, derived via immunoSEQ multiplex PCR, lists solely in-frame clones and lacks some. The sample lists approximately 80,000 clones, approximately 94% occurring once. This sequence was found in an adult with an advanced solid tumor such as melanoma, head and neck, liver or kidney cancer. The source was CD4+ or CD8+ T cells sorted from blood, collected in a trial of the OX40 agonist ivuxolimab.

The DNA for the CDR3 is TGTGCCAGCAGTTTACCCCCCCCGCTGGGACAGGACTATGGCTACACCTTC. This encodes CASSLPPPLGQDYGYTF. The chain employs TRBV28 and TRBJ1-2, with 8 nucleotides matching TRBD1. The ends lost 2 bases at V and 3 bases at J; junction bases unmatched: 11. The CDR3 loop spans 17 amino acids. Germline V CDR1 and CDR2: MDHEN, SYDVKM.